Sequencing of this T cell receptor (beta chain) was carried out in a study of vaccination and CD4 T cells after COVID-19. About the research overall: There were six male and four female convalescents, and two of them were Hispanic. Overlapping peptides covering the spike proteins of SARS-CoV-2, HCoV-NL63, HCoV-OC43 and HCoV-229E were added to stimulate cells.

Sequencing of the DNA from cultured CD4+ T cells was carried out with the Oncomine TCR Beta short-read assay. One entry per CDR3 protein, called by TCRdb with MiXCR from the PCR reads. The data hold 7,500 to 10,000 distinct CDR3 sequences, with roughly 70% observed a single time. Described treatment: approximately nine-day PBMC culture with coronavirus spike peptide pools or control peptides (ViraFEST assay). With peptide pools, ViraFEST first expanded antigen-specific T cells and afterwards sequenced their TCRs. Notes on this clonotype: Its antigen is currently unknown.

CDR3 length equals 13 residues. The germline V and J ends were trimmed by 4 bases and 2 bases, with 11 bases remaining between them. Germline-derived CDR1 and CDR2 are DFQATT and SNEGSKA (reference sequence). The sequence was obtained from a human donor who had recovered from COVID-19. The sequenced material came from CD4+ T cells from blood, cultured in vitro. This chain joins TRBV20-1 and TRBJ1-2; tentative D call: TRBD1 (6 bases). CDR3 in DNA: TGCAGTGCTAAAGGACAGCTAAACTATGGCTACACCTTC. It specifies CSAKGQLNYGYTF.